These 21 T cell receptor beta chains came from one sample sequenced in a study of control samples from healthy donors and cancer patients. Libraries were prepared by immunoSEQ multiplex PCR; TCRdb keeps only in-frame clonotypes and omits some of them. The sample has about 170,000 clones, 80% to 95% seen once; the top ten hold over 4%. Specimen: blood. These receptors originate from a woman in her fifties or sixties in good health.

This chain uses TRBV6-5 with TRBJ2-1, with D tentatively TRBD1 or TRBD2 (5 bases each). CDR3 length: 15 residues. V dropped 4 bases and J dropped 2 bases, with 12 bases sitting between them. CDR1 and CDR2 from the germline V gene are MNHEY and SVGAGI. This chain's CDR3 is CASSLGTFAYNEQFF. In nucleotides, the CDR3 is TGTGCCAGCAGTTTAGGGACCTTCGCCTACAATGAGCAGTTCTTC.

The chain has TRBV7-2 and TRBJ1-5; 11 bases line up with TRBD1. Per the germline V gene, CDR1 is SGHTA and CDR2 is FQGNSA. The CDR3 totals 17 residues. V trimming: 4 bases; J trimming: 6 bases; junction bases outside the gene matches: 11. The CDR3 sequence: CASSSGTGGGFGQPQHF. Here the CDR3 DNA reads TGTGCCAGCAGCTCCGGGACAGGGGGTGGATTTGGTCAGCCCCAGCATTTT.

CDR3 in DNA: TGTGCCAGCAGCCAAGATCGGGGGACGGGCACTGAAGCTTTCTTT. This translates into CASSQDRGTGTEAFF. This chain connects TRBV3-1 (or the pseudogene TRBV3-2) to TRBJ1-1; D may be TRBD1 (5 bases). Trimming stripped 0 bases from V and 4 bases from J, with 12 bases between. Germline V CDR1 and CDR2: LGHDT, YNNKEL (reference sequence). The CDR3 has 15 amino acids.

The CDR3 spells CSVVSGRLNTEAFF. The DNA for the CDR3 is TGCAGCGTCGTGTCGGGGCGGCTGAACACTGAAGCTTTCTTT. The rearrangement joins TRBV29-1 to TRBJ1-1; weak D call: TRBD1 (5 bases). The germline gives CDR1 SQVTM, CDR2 ANQGSEA. V lost 6 bases and J lost 0, with 14 bases in between. The CDR3 is 14 residues long.

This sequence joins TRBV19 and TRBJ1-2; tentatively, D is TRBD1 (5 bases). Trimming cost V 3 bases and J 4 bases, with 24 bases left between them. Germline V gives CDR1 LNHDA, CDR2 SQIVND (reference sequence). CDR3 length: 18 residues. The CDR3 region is CASSMDTWSEGRVYGYTF. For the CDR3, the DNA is TGTGCCAGTAGTATGGATACATGGAGTGAGGGGCGGGTCTATGGCTACACCTTC.

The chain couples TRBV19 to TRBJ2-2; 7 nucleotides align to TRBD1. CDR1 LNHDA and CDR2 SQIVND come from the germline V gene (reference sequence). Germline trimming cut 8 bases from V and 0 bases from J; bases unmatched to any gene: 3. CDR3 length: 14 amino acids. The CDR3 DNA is TGTGCCAGTGCCGGGACAGCGAACACCGGGGAGCTGTTTTTT. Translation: CASAGTANTGELFF.

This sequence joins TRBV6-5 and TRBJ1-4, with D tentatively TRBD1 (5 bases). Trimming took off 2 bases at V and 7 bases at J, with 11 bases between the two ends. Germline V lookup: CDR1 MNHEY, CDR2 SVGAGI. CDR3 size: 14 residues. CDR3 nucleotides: TGTGCCAGCAGTTACGGACACTCCCGTGAAAAACTGTTTTTT. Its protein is CASSYGHSREKLFF.

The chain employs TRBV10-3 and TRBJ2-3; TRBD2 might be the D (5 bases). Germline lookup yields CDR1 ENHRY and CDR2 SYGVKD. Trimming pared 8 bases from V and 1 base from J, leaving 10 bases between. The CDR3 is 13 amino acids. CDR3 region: CAILAGGTDTQYF. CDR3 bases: TGTGCCATCCTAGCCGGCGGCACAGATACGCAGTATTTT.

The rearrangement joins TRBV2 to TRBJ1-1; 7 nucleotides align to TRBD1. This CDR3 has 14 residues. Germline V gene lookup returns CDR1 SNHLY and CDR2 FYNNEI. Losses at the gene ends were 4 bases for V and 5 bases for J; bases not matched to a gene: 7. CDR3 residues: CASSAESGGTEAFF. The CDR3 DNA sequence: TGTGCCAGCAGTGCGGAATCAGGGGGAACTGAAGCTTTCTTT.

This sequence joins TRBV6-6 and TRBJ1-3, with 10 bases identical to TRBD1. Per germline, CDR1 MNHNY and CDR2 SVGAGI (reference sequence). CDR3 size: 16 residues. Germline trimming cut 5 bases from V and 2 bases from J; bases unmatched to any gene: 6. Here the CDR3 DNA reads TGTGCCAGCAGTCCTCCCGGGACAGGGGCTGGAAACACCATATATTTT. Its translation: CASSPPGTGAGNTIYF.

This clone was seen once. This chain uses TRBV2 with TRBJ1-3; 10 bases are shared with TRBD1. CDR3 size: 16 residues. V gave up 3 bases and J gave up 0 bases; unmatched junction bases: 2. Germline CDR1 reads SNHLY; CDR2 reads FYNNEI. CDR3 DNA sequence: TGTGCCAGCAGTGATGGGACAGGGGCCTCTGGAAACACCATATATTTT. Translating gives CASSDGTGASGNTIYF.

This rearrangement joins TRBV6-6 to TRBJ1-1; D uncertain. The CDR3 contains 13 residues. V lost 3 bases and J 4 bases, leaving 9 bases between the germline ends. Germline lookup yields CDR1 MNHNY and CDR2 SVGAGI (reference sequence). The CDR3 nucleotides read TGTGCCAGCAGTTATCCGGACGCCACTGAAGCTTTCTTT. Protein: CASSYPDATEAFF.

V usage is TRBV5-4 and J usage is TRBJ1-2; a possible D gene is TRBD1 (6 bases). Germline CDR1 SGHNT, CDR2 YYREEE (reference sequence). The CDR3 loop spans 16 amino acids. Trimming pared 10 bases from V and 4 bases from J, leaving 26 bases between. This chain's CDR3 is CARRVGAGGYGYGYTF. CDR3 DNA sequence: TGTGCCCGCCGCGTGGGGGCGGGGGGTTATGGCTATGGCTACACCTTC.

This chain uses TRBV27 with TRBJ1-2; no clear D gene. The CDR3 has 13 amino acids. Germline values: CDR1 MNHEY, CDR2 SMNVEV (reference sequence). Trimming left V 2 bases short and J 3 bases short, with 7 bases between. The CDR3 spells CASSLGLYYGYTF. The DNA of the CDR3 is TGTGCCAGCAGTTTAGGGCTTTACTATGGCTACACCTTC.

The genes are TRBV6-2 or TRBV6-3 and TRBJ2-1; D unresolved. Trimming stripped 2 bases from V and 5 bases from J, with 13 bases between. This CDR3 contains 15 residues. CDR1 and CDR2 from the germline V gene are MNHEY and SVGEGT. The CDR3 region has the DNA TGTGCCAGCAGTTACACTGGAGTTGAAGACAATGAGCAGTTCTTC. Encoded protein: CASSYTGVEDNEQFF.

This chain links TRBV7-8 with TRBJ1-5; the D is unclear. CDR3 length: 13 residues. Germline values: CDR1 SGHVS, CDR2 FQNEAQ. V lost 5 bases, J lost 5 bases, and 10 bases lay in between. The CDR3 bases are TGTGCCAGCAGCCTTACCGAAGATCAGCCCCAGCATTTT. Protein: CASSLTEDQPQHF.

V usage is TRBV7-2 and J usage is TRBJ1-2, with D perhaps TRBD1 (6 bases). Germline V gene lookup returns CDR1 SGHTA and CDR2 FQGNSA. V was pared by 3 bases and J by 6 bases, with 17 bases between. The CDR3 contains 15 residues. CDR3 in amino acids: CASSFAGTSWDGYTF. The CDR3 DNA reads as TGTGCCAGCAGCTTCGCCGGGACATCCTGGGATGGCTACACCTTC.

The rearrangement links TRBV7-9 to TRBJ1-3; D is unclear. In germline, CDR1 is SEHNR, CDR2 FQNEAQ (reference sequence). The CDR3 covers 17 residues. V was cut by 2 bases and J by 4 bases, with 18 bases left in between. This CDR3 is CASSLPPWQFGGNTIYF. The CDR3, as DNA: TGTGCCAGCAGCTTACCCCCCTGGCAGTTCGGCGGAAACACCATATATTTT.

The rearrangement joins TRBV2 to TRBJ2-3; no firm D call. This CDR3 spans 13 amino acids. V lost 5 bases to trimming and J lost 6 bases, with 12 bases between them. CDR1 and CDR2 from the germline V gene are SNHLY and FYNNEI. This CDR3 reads CASSTLGLDTQYF. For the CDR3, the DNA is TGTGCCAGCAGTACTCTAGGTTTGGATACGCAGTATTTT.

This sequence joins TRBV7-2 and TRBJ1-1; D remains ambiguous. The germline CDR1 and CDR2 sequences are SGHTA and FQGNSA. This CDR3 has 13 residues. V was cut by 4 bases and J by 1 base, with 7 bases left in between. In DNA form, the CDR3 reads TGTGCCAGCAGCTCCCAGTGGAACACTGAAGCTTTCTTT. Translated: CASSSQWNTEAFF.

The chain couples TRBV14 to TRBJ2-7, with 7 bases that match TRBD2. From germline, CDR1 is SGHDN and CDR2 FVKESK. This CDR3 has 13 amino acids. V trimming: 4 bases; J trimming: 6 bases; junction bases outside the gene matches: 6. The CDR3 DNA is TGTGCCAGCAGCCGCCAACTAGCGAGCGAGCAGTACTTC. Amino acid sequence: CASSRQLASEQYF.